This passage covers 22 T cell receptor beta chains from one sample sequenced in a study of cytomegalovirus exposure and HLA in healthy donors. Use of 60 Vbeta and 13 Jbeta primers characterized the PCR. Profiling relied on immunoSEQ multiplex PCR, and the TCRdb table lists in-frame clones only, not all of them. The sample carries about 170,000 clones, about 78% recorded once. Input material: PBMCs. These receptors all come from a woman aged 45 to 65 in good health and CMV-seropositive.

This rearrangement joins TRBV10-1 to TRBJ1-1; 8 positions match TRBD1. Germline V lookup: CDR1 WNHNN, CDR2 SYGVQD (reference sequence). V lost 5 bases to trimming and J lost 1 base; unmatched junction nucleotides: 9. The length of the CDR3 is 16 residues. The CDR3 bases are TGCGCCAGCAGTCCGGCTTTCGGACAGGGGAACACTGAAGCTTTCTTT. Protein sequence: CASSPAFGQGNTEAFF.

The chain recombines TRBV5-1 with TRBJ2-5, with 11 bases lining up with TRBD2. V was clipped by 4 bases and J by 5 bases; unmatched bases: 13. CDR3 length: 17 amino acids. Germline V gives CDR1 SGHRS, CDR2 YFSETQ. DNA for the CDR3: TGCGCCAGCAGCCCCAGCCGGGCTAGCGGGGGGCAGGAGACCCAGTACTTC. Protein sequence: CASSPSRASGGQETQYF.

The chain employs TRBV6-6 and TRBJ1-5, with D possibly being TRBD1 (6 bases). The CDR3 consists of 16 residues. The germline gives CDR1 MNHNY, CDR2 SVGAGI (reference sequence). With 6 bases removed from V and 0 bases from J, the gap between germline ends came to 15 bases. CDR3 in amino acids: CASSRGQNPSNQPQHF. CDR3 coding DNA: TGTGCCAGCAGCCGTGGACAGAACCCTAGCAATCAGCCCCAGCATTTT.

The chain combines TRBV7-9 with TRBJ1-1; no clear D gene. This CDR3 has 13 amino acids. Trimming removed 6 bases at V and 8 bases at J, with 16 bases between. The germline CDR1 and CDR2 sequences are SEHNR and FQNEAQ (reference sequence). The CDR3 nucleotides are TGTGCCAGCAGACCAGGAACCTTGGCGGAAGCTTTCTTT. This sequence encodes CASRPGTLAEAFF.

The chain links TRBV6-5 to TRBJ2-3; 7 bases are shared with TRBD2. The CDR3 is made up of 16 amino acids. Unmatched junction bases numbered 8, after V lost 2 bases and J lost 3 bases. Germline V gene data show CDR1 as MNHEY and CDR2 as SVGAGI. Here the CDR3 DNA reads TGTGCCAGCAGTTACCAGTCTAGCGGAGTTACAGATACGCAGTATTTT. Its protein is CASSYQSSGVTDTQYF.

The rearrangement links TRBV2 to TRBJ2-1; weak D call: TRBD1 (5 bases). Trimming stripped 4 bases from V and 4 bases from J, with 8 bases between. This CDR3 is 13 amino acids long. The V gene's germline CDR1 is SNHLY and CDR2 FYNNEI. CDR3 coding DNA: TGTGCCAGCAGTGTGGACACGTACAATGAGCAGTTCTTC. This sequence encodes CASSVDTYNEQFF.

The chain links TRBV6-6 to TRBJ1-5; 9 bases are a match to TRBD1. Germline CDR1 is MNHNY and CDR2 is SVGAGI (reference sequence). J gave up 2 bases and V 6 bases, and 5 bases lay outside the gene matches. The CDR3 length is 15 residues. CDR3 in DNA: TGTGCCAGCAGGCCGGGACAGGGAGGCAATCAGCCCCAGCATTTT. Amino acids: CASRPGQGGNQPQHF.

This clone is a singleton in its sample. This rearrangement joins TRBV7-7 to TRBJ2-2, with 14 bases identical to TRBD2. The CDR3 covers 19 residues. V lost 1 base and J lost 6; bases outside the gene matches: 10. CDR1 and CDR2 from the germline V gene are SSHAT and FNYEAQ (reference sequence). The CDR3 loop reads CASSLGSGTSGGGSGELFF. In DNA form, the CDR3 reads TGTGCCAGCAGCTTAGGGTCCGGGACTAGCGGGGGAGGATCCGGGGAGCTGTTTTTT. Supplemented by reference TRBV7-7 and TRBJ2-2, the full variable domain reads GAGVSQSPRYKVTKRGQDVTLRCDPISSHATLYWYQQALGQGPEFLTYFNYEAQPDKSGLPSDRFSAERPEGSISTLTIQRTEQRDSAMYRCASSLGSGTSGGGSGELFFGEGSRLTVL.

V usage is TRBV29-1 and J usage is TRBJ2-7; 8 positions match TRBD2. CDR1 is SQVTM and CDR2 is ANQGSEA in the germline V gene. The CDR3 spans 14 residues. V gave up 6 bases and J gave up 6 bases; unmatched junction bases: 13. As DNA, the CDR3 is TGCAGCGTAAAGGGACTAGTAGAAGACGGCGAGCAGTACTTC. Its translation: CSVKGLVEDGEQYF.

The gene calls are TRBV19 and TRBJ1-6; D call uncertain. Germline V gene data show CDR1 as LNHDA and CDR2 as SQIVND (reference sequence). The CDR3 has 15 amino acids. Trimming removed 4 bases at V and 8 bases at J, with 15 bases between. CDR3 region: CASSTSGGMDSPLHF. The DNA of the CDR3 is TGTGCCAGTAGTACCTCGGGAGGGATGGATTCACCCCTCCACTTT.

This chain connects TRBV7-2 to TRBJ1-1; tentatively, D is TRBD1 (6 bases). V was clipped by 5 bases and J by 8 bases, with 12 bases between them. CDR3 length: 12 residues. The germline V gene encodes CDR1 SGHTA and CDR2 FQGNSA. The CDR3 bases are TGTGCCAGCAGCAGCAGGGGCATCGAAGCTTTCTTT. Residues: CASSSRGIEAFF.

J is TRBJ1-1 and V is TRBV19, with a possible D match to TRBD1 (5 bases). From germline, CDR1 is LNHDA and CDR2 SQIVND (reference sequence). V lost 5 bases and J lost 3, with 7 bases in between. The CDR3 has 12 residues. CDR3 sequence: CASSRGYTEAFF. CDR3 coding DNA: TGTGCCAGTAGTCGGGGGTACACTGAAGCTTTCTTT.

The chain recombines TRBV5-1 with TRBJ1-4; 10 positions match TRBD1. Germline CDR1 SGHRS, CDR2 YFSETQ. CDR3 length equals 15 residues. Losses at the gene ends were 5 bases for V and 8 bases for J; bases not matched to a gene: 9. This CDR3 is CASSSGTGEKEKLFF. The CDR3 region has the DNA TGCGCCAGCAGTTCCGGGACAGGGGAAAAAGAAAAACTGTTTTTT.

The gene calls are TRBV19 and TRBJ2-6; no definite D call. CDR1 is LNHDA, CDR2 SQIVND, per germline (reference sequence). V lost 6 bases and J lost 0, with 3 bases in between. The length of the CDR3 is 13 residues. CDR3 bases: TGTGCCAGTAGCTACTCTGGGGCCAACGTCCTGACTTTC. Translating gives CASSYSGANVLTF. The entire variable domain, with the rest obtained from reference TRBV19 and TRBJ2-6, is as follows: DGGITQSPKYLFRKEGQNVTLSCEQNLNHDAMYWYRQDPGQGLRLIYYSQIVNDFQKGDIAEGYSVSREKKESFPLTVTSAQKNPTAFYLCASSYSGANVLTFGAGSRLTVL.

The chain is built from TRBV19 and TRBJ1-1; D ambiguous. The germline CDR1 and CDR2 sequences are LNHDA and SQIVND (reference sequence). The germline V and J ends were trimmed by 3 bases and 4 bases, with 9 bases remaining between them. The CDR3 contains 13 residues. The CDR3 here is CASSMRESTEAFF. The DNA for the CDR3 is TGTGCCAGTAGTATGAGAGAGAGCACTGAAGCTTTCTTT.

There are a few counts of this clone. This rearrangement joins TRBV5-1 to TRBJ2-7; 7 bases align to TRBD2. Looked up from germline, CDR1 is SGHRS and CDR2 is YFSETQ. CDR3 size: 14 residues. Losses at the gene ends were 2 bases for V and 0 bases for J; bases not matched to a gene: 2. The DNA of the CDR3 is TGCGCCAGCAGCTTCGGGAGGAGCTCCTACGAGCAGTACTTC. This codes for CASSFGRSSYEQYF.

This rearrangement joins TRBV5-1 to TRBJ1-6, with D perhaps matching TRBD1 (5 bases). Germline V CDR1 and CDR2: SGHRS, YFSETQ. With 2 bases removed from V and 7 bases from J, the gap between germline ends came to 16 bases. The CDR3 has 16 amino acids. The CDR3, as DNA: TGCGCCAGCAGCTTAGGAGGGGCCGTAGGGAATTCACCCCTCCACTTT. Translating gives CASSLGGAVGNSPLHF.

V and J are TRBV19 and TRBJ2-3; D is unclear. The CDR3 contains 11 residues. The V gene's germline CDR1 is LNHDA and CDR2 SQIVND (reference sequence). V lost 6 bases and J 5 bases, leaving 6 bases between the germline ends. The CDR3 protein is CASSYGDTQYF. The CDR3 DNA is TGTGCCAGTAGCTACGGAGATACGCAGTATTTT.

CDR3 bases: TGTGCCAGTAGTATAGTGGCCAGCGGGGGCTACAATGAGCAGTTCTTC. It encodes CASSIVASGGYNEQFF. The V and J genes are TRBV19 and TRBJ2-1; 8 bases map to TRBD2. Germline CDR1 reads LNHDA; CDR2 reads SQIVND (reference sequence). This CDR3 has 16 residues. The V gene end was trimmed by 1 base and the J gene end by 3 bases; junction bases not matched to a gene: 5.

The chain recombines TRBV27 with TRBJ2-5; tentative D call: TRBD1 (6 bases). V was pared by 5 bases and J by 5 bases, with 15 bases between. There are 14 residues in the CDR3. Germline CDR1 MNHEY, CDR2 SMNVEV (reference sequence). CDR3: CASSPSAGAETQYF. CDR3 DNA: TGTGCCAGCAGTCCCTCGGCAGGGGCGGAGACCCAGTACTTC.

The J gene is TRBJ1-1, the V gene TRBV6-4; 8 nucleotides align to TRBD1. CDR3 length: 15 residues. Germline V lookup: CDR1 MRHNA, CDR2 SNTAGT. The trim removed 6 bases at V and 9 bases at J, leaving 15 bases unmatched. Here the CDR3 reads CASRETGAAQLKAFF. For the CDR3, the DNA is TGTGCCAGCAGGGAGACAGGGGCGGCACAACTAAAAGCTTTCTTT.

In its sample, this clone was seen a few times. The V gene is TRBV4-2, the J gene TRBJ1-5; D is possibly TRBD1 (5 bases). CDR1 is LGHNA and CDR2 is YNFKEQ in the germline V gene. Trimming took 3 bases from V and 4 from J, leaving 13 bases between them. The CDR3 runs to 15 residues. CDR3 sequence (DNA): TGTGCCAGCAGCCAGGGGCGGGAGTTTAATCAGCCCCAGCATTTT. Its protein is CASSQGREFNQPQHF.